This T cell receptor beta chain was sequenced during a study of cytotoxic CD8 clonotypes in ibrutinib-treated CLL. General study results and limits: Public clonotypes were seen rarely and were contracted or stable on treatment.

On this clone: The antigen is unknown.

Some clones are missing from TCRdb's copy, which holds only in-frame ones; the method was immunoSEQ multiplex PCR. The sample holds 29,000 or so clones, 69% seen once. Germline V lookup: CDR1 SGHAT, CDR2 FQNNGV. The CDR3 totals 16 residues. With 1 base clipped from V and 9 bases from J, the junction kept 12 bases outside the gene matches. The chain joins TRBV11-2 to TRBJ2-1; 7 bases align to TRBD1. The TCR sequence derives from a human donor with chronic lymphocytic leukemia. Source: PBMCs, taken after 24 months of ibrutinib treatment. The DNA of the CDR3 is TGTGCCAGCAGCTTAGTCGGGTTCGACAGGGAGAGTGAGCAGTTCTTC. Its protein product is CASSLVGFDRESEQFF. The complete variable domain, with remaining parts taken from reference TRBV11-2 and TRBJ2-1, reads EAGVAQSPRYKIIEKRQSVAFWCNPISGHATLYWYQQILGQGPKLLIQFQNNGVVDDSQLPKDRFSAERLKGVDSTLKIQPAKLEDSAVYLCASSLVGFDRESEQFFGPGTRLTVL.